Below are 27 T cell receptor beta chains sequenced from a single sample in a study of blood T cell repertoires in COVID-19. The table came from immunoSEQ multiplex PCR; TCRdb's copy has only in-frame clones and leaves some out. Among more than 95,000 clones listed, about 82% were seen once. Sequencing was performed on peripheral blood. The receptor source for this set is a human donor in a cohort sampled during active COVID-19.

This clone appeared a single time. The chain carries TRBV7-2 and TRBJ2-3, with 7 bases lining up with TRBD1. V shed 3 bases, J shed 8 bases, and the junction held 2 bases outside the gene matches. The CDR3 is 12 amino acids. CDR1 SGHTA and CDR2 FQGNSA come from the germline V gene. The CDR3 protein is CASSLAGGTQYF. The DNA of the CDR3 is TGTGCCAGCAGCTTGGCAGGGGGTACGCAGTATTTT.

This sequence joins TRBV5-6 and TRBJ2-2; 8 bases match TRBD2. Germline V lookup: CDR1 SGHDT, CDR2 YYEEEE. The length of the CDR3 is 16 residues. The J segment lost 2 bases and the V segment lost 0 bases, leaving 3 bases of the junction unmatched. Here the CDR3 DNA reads TGTGCCAGCAGCTTGGCACTAGCGGTAAACACCGGGGAGCTGTTTTTT. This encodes CASSLALAVNTGELFF.

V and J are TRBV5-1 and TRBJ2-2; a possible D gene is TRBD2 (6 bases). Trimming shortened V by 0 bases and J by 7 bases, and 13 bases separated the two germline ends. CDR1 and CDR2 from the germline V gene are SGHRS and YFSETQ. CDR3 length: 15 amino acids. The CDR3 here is CASSLAPGGGGELFF. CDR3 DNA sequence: TGCGCCAGCAGCTTGGCCCCCGGGGGAGGCGGGGAGCTGTTTTTT.

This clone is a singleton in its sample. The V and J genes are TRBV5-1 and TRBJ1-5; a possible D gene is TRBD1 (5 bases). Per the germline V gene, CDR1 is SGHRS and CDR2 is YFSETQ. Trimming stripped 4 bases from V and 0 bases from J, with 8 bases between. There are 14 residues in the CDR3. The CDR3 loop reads CASSTGHSNQPQHF. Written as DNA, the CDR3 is TGCGCCAGCAGCACAGGACATAGCAATCAGCCCCAGCATTTT.

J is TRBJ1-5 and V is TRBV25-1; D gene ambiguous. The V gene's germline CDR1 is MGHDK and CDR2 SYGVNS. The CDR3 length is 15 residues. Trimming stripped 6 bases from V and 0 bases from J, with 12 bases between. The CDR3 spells CASSPTGFSNQPQHF. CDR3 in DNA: TGTGCCAGCAGCCCGACGGGGTTTAGCAATCAGCCCCAGCATTTT.

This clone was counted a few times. The CDR3 is CASSQGAGMNTEAFF. The DNA for the CDR3 is TGTGCCAGCAGCCAAGGAGCAGGGATGAACACTGAAGCTTTCTTT. The V and J genes are TRBV3-1 (or the pseudogene TRBV3-2) and TRBJ1-1, with D perhaps matching TRBD1 (5 bases). Germline values: CDR1 LGHDT, CDR2 YNNKEL (reference sequence). With 1 base removed from V and 0 bases from J, the gap between germline ends came to 9 bases. The CDR3 extends over 15 amino acids.

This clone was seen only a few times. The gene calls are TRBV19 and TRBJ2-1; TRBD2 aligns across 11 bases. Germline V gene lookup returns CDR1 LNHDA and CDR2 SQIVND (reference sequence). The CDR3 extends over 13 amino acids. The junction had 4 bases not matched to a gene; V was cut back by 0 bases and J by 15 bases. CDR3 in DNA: TGTGCCAGTAGTATAGAGACTAGCGGGATGGCGTTCTTC. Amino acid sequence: CASSIETSGMAFF. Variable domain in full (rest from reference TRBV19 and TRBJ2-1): DGGITQSPKYLFRKEGQNVTLSCEQNLNHDAMYWYRQDPGQGLRLIYYSQIVNDFQKGDIAEGYSVSREKKESFPLTVTSAQKNPTAFYLCASSIETSGMAFFGPGTRLTVL.

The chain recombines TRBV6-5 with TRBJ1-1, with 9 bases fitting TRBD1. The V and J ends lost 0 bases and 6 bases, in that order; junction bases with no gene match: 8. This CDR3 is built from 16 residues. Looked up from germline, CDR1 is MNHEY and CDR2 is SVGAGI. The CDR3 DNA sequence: TGTGCCAGCAGTTACTCGATAACAGGGGGCTCGGCTGAAGCTTTCTTT. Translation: CASSYSITGGSAEAFF.

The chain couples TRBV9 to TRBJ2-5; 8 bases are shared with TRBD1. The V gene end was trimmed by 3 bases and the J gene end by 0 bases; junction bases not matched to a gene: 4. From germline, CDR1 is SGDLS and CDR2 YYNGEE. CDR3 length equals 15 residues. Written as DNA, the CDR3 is TGTGCCAGCAGCGCAGGGGGCGGCTACCAAGAGACCCAGTACTTC. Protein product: CASSAGGGYQETQYF.

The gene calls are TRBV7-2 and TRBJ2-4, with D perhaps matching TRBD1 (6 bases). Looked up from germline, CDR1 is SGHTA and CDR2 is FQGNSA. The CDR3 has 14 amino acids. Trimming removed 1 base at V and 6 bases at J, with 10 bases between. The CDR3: CASSLDGQRNIQYF. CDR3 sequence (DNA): TGTGCCAGCAGCTTAGACGGACAGAGAAACATTCAGTACTTC.

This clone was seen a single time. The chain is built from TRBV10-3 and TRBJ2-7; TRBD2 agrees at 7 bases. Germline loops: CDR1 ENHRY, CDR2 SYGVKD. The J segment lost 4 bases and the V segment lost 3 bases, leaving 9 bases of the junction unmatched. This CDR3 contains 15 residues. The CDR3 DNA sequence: TGTGCCATCAGTGATGAGGCGGGAGTCTGGTACGAGCAGTACTTC. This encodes CAISDEAGVWYEQYF.

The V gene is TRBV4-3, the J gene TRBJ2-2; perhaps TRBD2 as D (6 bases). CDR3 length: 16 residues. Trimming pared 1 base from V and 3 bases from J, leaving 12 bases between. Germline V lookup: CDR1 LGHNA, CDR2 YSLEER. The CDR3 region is CASSQVGLGDTGELFF. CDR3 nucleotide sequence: TGCGCCAGCAGCCAAGTGGGACTTGGGGACACCGGGGAGCTGTTTTTT.

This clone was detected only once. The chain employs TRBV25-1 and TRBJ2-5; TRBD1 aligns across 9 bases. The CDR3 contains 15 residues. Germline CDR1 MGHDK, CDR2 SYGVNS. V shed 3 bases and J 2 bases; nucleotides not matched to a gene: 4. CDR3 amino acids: CASSDDRGLQETQYF. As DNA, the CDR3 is TGTGCCAGCAGTGATGACAGGGGGTTACAAGAGACCCAGTACTTC.

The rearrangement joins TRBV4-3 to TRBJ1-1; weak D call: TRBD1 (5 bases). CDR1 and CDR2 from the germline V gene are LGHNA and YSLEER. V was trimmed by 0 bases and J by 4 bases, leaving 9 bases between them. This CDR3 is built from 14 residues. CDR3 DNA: TGCGCCAGCAGCCAAGAGGCCCAGGGCACTGAAGCTTTCTTT. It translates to CASSQEAQGTEAFF.

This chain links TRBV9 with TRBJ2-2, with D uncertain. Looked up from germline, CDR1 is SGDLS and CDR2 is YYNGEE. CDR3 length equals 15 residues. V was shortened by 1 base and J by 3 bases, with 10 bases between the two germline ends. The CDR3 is CASSVWSFDTGELFF. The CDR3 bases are TGTGCCAGCAGCGTATGGAGCTTTGACACCGGGGAGCTGTTTTTT.

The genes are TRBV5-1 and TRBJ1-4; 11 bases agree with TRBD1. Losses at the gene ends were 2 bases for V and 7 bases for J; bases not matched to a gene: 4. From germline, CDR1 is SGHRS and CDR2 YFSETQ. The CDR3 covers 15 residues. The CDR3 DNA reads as TGCGCCAGCAGCTTTACCGGGACAGGGGGTGAAAAACTGTTTTTT. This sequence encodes CASSFTGTGGEKLFF.

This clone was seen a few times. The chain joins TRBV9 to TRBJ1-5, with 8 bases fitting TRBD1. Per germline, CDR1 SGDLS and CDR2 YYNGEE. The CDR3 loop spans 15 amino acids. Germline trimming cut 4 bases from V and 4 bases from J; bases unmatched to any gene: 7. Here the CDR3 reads CASSQSGTGNQPQHF. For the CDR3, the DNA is TGTGCCAGCAGCCAATCAGGGACAGGAAATCAGCCCCAGCATTTT.

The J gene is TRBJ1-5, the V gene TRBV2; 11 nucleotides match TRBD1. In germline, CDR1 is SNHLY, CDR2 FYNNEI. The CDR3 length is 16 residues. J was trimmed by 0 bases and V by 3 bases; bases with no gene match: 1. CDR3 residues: CASSEGQGDSNQPQHF. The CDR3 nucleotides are TGTGCCAGCAGTGAGGGACAGGGGGATAGCAATCAGCCCCAGCATTTT. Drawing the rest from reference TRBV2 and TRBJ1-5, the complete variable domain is EPEVTQTPSHQVTQMGQEVILRCVPISNHLYFYWYRQILGQKVEFLVSFYNNEISEKSEIFDDQFSVERPDGSNFTLKIRSTKLEDSAMYFCASSEGQGDSNQPQHFGDGTRLSIL.

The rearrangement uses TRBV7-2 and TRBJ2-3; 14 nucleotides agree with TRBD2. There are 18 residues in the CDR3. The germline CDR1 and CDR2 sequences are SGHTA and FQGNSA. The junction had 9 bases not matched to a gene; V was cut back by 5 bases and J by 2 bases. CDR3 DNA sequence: TGTGCCAGCAGCAGACCGACTAGCGGGAGGGGAATCACAGATACGCAGTATTTT. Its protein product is CASSRPTSGRGITDTQYF.

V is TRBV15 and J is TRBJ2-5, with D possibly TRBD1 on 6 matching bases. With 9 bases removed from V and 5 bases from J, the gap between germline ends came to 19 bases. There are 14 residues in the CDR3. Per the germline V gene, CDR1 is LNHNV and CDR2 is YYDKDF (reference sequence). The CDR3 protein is CATGNRDPLETQYF. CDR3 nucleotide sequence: TGTGCCACAGGGAACAGGGACCCCCTTGAGACCCAGTACTTC.

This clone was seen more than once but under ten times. The CDR3 region is CASTVGVTNTEAFF. The CDR3 coding sequence is TGTGCCAGCACTGTAGGGGTTACGAACACTGAAGCTTTCTTT. The chain recombines TRBV6-6 with TRBJ1-1, with D maybe TRBD1 (5 bases). In germline, CDR1 is MNHNY, CDR2 SVGAGI (reference sequence). The V end was cut by 7 bases, the J end by 1 base, with 13 bases between. The CDR3 length is 14 residues.

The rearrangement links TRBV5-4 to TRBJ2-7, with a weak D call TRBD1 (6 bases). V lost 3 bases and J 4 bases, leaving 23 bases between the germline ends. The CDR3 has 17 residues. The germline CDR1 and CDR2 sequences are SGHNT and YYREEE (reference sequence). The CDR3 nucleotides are TGTGCCAGCAGCTCGGTCGTCGACAGGCGCCTAGGGTACGAGCAGTACTTC. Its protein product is CASSSVVDRRLGYEQYF.

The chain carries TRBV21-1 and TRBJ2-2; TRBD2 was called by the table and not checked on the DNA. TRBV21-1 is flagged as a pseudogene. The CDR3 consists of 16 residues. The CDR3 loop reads CARTRTPRANTGELFF. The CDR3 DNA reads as TGTGCCAGGACACGGACCCCGAGGGCGAACACCGGGGAGCTGTTTTTT.

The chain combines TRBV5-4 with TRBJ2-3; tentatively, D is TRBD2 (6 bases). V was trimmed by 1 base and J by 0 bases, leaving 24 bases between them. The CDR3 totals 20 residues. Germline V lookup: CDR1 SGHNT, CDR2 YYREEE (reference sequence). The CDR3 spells CASSLWALGGGAPSTDTQYF. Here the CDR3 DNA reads TGTGCCAGCAGCTTGTGGGCCCTGGGAGGCGGGGCGCCTAGCACAGATACGCAGTATTTT.

The CDR3 nucleotides are TGCGCCAGCAGCCAAAGACAGGGGTCGTGGTCTGAAGCTTTCTTT. It encodes CASSQRQGSWSEAFF. The V call is TRBV5-1, the J call TRBJ1-1, with TRBD1 matching over 8 bases. Germline V gene data show CDR1 as SGHRS and CDR2 as YFSETQ. V shed 4 bases, J shed 6 bases, and the junction held 11 bases outside the gene matches. The CDR3 sequence is 15 residues long.

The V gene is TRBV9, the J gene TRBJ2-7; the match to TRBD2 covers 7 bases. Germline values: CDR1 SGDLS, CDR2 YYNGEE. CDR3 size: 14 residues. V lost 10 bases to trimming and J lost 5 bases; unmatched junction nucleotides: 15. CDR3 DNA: TGTGCCTCTACCGCGGGGAGGGTTCCCCACGAGCAGTACTTC. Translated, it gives CASTAGRVPHEQYF.

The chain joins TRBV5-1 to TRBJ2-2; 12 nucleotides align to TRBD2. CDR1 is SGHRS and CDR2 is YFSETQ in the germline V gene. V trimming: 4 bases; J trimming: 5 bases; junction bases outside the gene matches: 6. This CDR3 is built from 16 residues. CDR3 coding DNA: TGCGCCAGCAGCCACCTAGCGGGAGGGCAAACCGGGGAGCTGTTTTTT. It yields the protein CASSHLAGGQTGELFF.